This T cell receptor beta chain was recorded in a study of CD8+ T cells in alopecia areata. General study results and limits: Lesional scalp displayed greater clonality than normal scalp, most notably in alopecia totalis/universalis.

The investigators collected lesional scalp punch biopsies and peripheral blood from alopecia areata patients. From PBMCs, CD4+ and CD8+ T cells were sorted. Following extraction, RNA underwent reverse transcription to cDNA, which served as the sequencing template. The table came from immunoSEQ multiplex PCR; TCRdb's copy has only in-frame clones and leaves some out. The repertoire has over 120,000 clones, around 60% of them found once; the top ten carry under 7.5%. As to this clone: Its cognate antigen is unknown.

Germline V gene sequence: CDR1 SQVTM, CDR2 ANQGSEA. The CDR3 spans 12 residues. The ends were cut back, 7 bases at V and 5 bases at J, with 12 bases in the middle. The starting material was CD4+ T cells sorted from blood, obtained at week 0. The V call is TRBV29-1, the J call TRBJ1-5; D call uncertain. This TCR was sampled from a human donor with alopecia areata. CDR3 protein: CSALDGDQPQHF. The CDR3 DNA sequence: TGCAGCGCCTTAGACGGAGATCAGCCCCAGCATTTT. Supplemented by reference TRBV29-1 and TRBJ1-5, the full variable domain reads SAVISQKPSRDICQRGTSLTIQCQVDSQVTMMFWYRQQPGQSLTLIATANQGSEATYESGFVIDKFPISRPNLTFSTLTVSNMSPEDSSIYLCSALDGDQPQHFGDGTRLSIL.